The T cell receptor (beta chain) described here comes from a study of T-cell reconstitution after alpha-beta-depleted transplantation in children. The CDR3 loop spans 13 amino acids. Germline values: CDR1 DFQATT, CDR2 SNEGSKA (reference sequence). Trimming removed 6 bases from V and 1 base from J, with 12 bases in between. The library targeted TCRbeta and was prepared with unique molecular identifiers. MiXCR, run by TCRdb on the PCR reads, gives a single entry per CDR3 protein. In the table there are more than 550,000 distinct CDR3 sequences, over 9.5% of which are singletons. This chain joins TRBV20-1 and TRBJ1-1; a possible D gene is TRBD1 (5 bases). Sequences were derived from PBMCs from the stem cell graft donor, sampled from the stem cell graft. The clonotype originates from a human donor who donated a stem cell graft to a child with acute myeloid leukemia. Here the CDR3 DNA reads TGCAGTGCCGTCGGGGGGGGGAACACTGAAGCTTTCTTT. Translating it yields CSAVGGGNTEAFF.